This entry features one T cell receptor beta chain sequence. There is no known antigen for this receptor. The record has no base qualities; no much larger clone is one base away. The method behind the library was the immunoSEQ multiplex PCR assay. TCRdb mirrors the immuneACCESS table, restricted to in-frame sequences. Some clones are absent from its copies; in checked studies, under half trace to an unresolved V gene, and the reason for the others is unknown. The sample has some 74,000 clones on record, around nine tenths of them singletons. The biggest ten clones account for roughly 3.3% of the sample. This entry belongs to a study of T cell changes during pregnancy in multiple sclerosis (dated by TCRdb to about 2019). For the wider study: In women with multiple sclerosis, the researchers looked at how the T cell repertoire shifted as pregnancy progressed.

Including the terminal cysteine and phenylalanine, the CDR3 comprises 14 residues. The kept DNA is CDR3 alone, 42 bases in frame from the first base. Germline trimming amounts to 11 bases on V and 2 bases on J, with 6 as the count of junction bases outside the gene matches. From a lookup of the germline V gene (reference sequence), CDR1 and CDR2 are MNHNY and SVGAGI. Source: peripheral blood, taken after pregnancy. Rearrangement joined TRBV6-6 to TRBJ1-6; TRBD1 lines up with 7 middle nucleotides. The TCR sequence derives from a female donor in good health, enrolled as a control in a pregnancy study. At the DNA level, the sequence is TGTGCCGCAGGGGGTCCGACCTATAATTCACCCCTCCACTTT. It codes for CAAGGPTYNSPLHF.